The T cell receptor beta chain described here comes from a study of cytomegalovirus exposure and HLA in healthy donors. Study results and limitations: Three CMV-associated chains were confirmed in vitro to be specific for CMV antigens. Analyzed later, most CMV-associated TCR beta chains appeared HLA-restricted.

This CDR3 spans 15 amino acids. Germline V lookup: CDR1 MDHEN, CDR2 SYDVKM. Trimming removed 8 bases from V and 5 bases from J, with 19 bases in between. The PCR had 60 Vbeta and 13 Jbeta primers. Assay used: immunoSEQ multiplex PCR; TCRdb lists only in-frame clones, some missing. The sample lists around 130,000 clones; about 75% were seen once. With respect to this clone: The antigen remains unidentified.

The chain employs TRBV28 and TRBJ2-1, with D maybe TRBD2 (6 bases). Input material: PBMCs. The receptor was isolated from a woman between 40 and 50 years old in good health and CMV-seropositive. For the CDR3, the DNA is TGTGCCAGCCAGAGGTCACTAGCAGCCAACAATGAGCAGTTCTTC. Translated: CASQRSLAANNEQFF.